The sequence of this TCR beta chain was determined in a study of cytomegalovirus exposure and HLA in healthy donors. Broader study findings: Later analysis found that TCR beta chains associated with HLA were more clonally expanded than other, equally common chains.

Worth noting for this clone: What it binds is not known.

CDR3 length equals 12 residues. The V and J ends lost 2 bases and 6 bases respectively, with 9 bases between them. Germline V gene data show CDR1 as SGHRS and CDR2 as YFSETQ. Use of 60 Vbeta and 13 Jbeta primers characterized the PCR. This table comes from immunoSEQ multiplex PCR, and its TCRdb copy is limited to in-frame clones, with some not included. The sample holds about 92,000 clones, over 70% seen once. Sequencing was carried out using PBMCs. The receptor's source is a man aged 50 to 59 in good health and CMV-seropositive. This sequence joins TRBV5-1 and TRBJ2-7; D possibly corresponds to TRBD2 (5 bases). DNA for the CDR3: TGCGCCAGCAGCTTACTAGAATCCGAGCAGTACTTC. Its translation is CASSLLESEQYF.